This T cell receptor (beta chain) was recorded in a study of T-cell reconstitution after alpha-beta-depleted transplantation in children (TCRdb year 2016). Some background on the complete study: The study quantitatively tracked T-cell immune reconstitution after TCRalphabeta/CD19-depleted allogeneic hematopoietic cell transplantation in children using TCR repertoire profiling. The full study reports these points: Over subsequent months, a decline in hyperexpanded clone frequencies was noted, and after one year, T-cell counts and TCRbeta diversity were mostly ascribed to newly produced T cells. In some patients, high TCRbeta diversity at day 60 was attributed to recipient T cells and intrathymic progenitors that had survived conditioning. The apparently early recovery of alphabetaT-cell counts about two months after transplant reportedly depended on only several hundred rapidly expanded clones that came from non-depleted graft cells.

Unmatched junction bases come to 6, with V trimmed by 4 bases and J by 4 bases. Looking up the germline V gene (reference sequence) yields CDR1 SGHNT and CDR2 YYREEE. The CDR3 starts with the cysteine, ends with the phenylalanine, and has 16 residues. Just CDR3 DNA is preserved here, 48 bases in frame from base 1. The library was built by means of PCR. The instrument was an Illumina HiSeq 2500. Molecular barcoding was employed in the preparation of TCR libraries, with unique molecular identifiers being used to normalize TCRbeta repertoire quantification. TCRdb reanalyzed the raw reads on its own, using fastp at Q25 for trimming and MiXCR for clone calling, and kept in-frame beta chains. Rows with one shared CDR3 protein collapse into an entry with the most common genes and DNA. This sample lists 70,000 to 95,000 distinct CDR3 sequences; about a sixth were detected once. The ten largest clones capture about 20% of the sample.

This clonotype has just a few counts. Its target antigen remains unknown. The sample holds no much larger clone one base away, and base qualities are not on file. In the paper's terms, the treatment or condition label means: allogeneic hematopoietic cell transplantation with graft depleted of TCRalphabeta T cells and CD19 B cells. TCRalphabeta/CD19-depleted allogeneic hematopoietic cell grafts were given to the transplant recipients, all of whom were children. The sample here was PBMCs, mostly from graft donor cells, taken 180 days after TCRalphabeta/CD19-depleted stem cell transplant. This TCR came from a male patient aged 2 to 9 who had a stem cell transplant for acute lymphoblastic leukemia, so the T cells may come from the graft donor. This receptor chain uses TRBV5-4 and TRBJ2-3; 13 central nucleotides agree with TRBD2. The CDR3 region reads CASSPGLAGYSDTQYF. In nucleotides, the sequence is TGTGCCAGCAGCCCGGGACTAGCGGGGTATTCAGATACGCAGTATTTT.